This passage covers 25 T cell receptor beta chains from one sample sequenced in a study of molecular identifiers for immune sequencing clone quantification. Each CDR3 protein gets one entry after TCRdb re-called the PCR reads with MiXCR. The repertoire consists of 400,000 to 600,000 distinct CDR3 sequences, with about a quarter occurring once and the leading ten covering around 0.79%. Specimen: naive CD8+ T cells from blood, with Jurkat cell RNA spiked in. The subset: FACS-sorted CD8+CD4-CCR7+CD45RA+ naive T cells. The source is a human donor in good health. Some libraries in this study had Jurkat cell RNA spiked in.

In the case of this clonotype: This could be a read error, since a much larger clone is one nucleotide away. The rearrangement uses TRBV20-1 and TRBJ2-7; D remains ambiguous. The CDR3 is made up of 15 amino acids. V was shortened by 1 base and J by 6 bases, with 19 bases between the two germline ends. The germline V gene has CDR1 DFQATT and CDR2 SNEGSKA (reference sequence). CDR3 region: CSARAYYGCNGEQYF. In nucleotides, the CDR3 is TGCAGTGCTAGAGCTTATTACGGGTGTAATGGCGAGCAGTACTTC.

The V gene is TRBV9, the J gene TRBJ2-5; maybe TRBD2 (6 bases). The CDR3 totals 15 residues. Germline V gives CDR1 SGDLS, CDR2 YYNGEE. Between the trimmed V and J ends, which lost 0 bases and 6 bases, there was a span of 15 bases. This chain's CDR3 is CASSVAYGAGKTQYF. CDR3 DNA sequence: TGTGCCAGCAGCGTAGCTTATGGGGCGGGAAAGACCCAGTACTTC.

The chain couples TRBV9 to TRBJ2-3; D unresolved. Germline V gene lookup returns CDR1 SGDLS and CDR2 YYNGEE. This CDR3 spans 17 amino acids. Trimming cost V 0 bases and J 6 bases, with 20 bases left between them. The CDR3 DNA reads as TGTGCCAGCAGCGTAGATCTGGTCCCGGGTACGATCGATACGCAGTATTTT. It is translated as CASSVDLVPGTIDTQYF.

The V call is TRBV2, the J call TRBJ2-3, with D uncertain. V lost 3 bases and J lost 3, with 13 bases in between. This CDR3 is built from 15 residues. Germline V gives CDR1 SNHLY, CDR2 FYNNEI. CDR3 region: CASSDMGSKTDTQYF. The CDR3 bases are TGTGCCAGCAGTGATATGGGATCTAAAACAGATACGCAGTATTTT.

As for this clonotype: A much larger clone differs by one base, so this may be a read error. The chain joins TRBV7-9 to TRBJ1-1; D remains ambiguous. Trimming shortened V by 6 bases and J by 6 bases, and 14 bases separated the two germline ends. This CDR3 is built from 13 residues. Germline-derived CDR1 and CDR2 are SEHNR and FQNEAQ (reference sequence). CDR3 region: CASRKDGESEAFF. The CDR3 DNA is TGTGCCAGCAGAAAAGACGGCGAGTCTGAAGCTTTCTTT.

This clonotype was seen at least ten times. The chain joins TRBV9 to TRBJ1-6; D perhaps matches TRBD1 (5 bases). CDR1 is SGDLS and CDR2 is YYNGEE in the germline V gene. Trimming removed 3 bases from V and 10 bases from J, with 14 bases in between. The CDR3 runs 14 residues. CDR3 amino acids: CASSEWGDPSPLHF. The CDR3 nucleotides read TGTGCCAGCAGCGAGTGGGGGGATCCCTCACCCCTCCACTTT.

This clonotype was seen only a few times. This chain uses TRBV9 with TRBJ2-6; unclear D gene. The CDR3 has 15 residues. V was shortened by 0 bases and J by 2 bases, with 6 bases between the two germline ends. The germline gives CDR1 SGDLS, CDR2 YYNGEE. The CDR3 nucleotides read TGTGCCAGCAGCGTAGAAATCACTGGGGCCAACGTCCTGACTTTC. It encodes CASSVEITGANVLTF.

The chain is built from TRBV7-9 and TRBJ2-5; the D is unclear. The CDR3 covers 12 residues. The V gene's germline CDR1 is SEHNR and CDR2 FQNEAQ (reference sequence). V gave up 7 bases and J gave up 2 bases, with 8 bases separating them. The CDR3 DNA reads TGTGCCAGCACCGGAGTACAAGAGACCCAGTACTTC. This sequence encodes CASTGVQETQYF.

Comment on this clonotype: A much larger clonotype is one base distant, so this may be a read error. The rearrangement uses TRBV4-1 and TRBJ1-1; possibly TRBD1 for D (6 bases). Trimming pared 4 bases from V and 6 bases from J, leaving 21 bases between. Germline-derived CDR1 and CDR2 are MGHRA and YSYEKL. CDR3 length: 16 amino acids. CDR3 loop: CASSLGALGAGAEAFF. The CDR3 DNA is TGCGCCAGCAGCCTCGGGGCGTTGGGGGCTGGCGCTGAAGCTTTCTTT.

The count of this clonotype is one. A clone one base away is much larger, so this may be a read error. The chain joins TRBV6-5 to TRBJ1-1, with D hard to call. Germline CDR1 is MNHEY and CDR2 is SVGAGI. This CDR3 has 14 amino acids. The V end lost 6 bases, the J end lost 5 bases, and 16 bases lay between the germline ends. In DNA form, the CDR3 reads TGTGCCAGCAGACCCAGGTGGCGGAGAACTGAAGCTTTCTTT. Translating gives CASRPRWRRTEAFF.

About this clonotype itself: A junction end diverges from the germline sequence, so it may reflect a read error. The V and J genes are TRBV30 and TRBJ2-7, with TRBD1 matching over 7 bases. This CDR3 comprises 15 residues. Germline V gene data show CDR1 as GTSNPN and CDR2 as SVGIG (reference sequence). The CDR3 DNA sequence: TGTGCCTGGAGTCTCAAGACAGGGTATTCGTTCGAGCGGTACTTC. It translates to CAWSLKTGYSFERYF.

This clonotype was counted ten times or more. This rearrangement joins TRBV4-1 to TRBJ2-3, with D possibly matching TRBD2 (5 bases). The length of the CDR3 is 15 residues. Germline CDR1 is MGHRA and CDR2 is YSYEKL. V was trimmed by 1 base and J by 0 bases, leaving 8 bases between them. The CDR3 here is CASSQGSGSTDTQYF. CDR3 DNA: TGCGCCAGCAGCCAAGGTTCGGGGAGCACAGATACGCAGTATTTT.

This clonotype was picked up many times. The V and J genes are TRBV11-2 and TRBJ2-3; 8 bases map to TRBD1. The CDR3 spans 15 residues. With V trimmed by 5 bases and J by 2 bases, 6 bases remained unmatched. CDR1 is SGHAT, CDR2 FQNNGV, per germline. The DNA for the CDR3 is TGTGCCAGCAGCCGAACGACAGGGGACACAGATACGCAGTATTTT. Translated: CASSRTTGDTDTQYF.

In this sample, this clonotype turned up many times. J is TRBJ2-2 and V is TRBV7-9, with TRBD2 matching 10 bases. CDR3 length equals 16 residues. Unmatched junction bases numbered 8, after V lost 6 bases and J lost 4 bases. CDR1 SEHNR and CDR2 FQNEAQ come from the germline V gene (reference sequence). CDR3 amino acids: CASSFGLAEVTGELFF. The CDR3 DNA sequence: TGTGCCAGCAGTTTCGGACTAGCGGAGGTCACCGGGGAGCTGTTTTTT.

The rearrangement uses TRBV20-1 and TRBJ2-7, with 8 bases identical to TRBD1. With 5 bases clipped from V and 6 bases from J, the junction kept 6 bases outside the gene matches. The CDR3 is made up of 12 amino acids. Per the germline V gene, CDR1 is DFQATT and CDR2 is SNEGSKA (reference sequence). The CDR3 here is CSAGQGPGEQYF. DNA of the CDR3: TGCAGTGCTGGACAGGGCCCAGGCGAGCAGTACTTC.

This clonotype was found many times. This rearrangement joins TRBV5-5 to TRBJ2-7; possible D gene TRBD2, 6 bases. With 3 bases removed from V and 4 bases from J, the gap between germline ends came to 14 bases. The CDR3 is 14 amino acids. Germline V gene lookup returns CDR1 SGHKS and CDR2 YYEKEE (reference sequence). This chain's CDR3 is CASSYRDLPYEQYF. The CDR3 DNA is TGTGCCAGCAGCTACCGGGACTTACCTTACGAGCAGTACTTC.

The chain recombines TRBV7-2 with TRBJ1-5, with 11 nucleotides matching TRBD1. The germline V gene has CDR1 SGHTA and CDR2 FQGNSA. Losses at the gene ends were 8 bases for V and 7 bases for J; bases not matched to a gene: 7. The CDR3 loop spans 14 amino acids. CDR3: CASRYGTGGQPQHF. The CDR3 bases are TGTGCCAGCCGCTACGGGACAGGGGGGCAGCCCCAGCATTTT.

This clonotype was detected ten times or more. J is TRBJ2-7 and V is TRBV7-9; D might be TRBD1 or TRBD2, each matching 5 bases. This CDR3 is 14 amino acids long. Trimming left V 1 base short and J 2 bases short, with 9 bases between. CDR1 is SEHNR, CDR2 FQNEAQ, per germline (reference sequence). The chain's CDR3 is CASSLGGEAYEQYF. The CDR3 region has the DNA TGTGCCAGCAGCTTAGGAGGGGAAGCCTACGAGCAGTACTTC.

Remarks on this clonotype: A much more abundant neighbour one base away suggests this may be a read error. The CDR3 nucleotides are TGCGCCAGCAGCCAAGACACGATCCATTATGGCGAAAACATTCAGTACTTC. This sequence encodes CASSQDTIHYGENIQYF. This rearrangement joins TRBV4-1 to TRBJ2-4; D remains unclear. Germline CDR1 is MGHRA and CDR2 is YSYEKL. Trimming removed 0 bases at V and 5 bases at J, with 17 bases between. The CDR3 sequence is 17 residues long.

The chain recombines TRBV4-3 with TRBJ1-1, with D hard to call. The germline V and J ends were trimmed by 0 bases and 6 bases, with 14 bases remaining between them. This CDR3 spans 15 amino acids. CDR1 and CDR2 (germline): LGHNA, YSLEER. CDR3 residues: CASSQDRTRGSEAFF. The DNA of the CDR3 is TGCGCCAGCAGCCAAGATAGAACGAGAGGGTCTGAAGCTTTCTTT.

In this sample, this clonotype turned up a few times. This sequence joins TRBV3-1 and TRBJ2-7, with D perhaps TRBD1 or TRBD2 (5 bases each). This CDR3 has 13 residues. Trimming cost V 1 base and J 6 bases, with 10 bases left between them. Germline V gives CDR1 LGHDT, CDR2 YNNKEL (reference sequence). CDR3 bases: TGTGCCAGCAGCCAAGTCGGGACCGGCGAGCAGTACTTC. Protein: CASSQVGTGEQYF.

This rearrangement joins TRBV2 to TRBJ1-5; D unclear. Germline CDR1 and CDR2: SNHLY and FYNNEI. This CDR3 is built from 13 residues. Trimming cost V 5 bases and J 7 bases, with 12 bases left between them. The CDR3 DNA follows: TGTGCCAGCAGTTTCCTCTTTGGCCAGCCCCAGCATTTT. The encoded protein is CASSFLFGQPQHF.

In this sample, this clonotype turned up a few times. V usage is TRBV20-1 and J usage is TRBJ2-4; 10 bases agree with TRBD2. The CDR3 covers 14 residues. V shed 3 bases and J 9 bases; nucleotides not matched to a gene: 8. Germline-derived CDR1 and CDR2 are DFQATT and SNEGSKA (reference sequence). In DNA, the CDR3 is TGCAGTGCTAGTTCTAGCGGGGGCAGGGGCATTCAGTACTTC. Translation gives CSASSSGGRGIQYF.

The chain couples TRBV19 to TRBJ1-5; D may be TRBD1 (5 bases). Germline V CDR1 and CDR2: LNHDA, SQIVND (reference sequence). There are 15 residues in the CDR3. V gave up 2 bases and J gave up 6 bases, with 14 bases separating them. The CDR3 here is CASSILTPGGQPQHF. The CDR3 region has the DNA TGTGCCAGTAGTATATTGACTCCTGGGGGTCAGCCCCAGCATTTT.

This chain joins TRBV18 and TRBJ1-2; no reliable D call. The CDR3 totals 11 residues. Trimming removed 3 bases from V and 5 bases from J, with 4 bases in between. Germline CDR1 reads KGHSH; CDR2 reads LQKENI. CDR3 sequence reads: CASSPGYGYTF. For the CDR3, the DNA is TGTGCCAGCTCACCGGGATATGGCTACACCTTC.